This T cell receptor (beta chain) was observed in a study of response to subunit inactivated influenza vaccine. Study-wide findings and caveats: Few additional T cells are recruited per seasonal influenza vaccination, authors suggested.

The CDR3 is 16 amino acids. Germline trimming cut 1 base from V and 2 bases from J; bases unmatched to any gene: 6. TCRdb reprocessed the RT-PCR reads via MiXCR and lists one record per CDR3 protein. This sample has hundreds of thousands of distinct CDR3 sequences, with 9.5% to 12% found just once. Details on this clonotype: Its matching antigen is unknown.

The TCR originated in a man aged 45 to 65 who received an inactivated influenza vaccine. Sequenced material: PBMCs from blood, taken roughly 45 days after vaccination. This rearrangement joins TRBV12-3 or TRBV12-4 to TRBJ2-7, with 9 nucleotides matching TRBD2. The CDR3 sequence: CASSLGGGLAPYEQYF. The CDR3 nucleotides are TGTGCCAGCAGTTTAGGGGGGGGACTAGCCCCCTACGAGCAGTACTTC.